These T cell receptor beta chains were read from a single sample in a study of Ad26.COV2.S vaccination and SARS-CoV-2 variants. The repertoire was sequenced with immunoSEQ multiplex PCR; TCRdb's copy has only in-frame clones and lacks some. The sample gives about 680,000 clones, about 89% of which show up once; about 1.5% is in the top ten. Sequencing was performed on peripheral blood, taken in a trial of Ad26.COV2.S vaccine versus placebo. The source of these receptors is a person between 18 and 59 years old who received the Ad26.COV2.S COVID-19 vaccine or a placebo. Both conserved end residues are part of each CDR3. A D gene is named only where the DNA matches it firmly. The size of a clone is reported for some rows only, either as once, few or many, or as a class for expanded clones.

d_gene	v_gene	j_gene	abundance	CDR3aa	CDR3nt
TRBD1	TRBV18	TRBJ1-2	once	CASSQTGSYGYTF	TGTGCCAGCTCACAGACAGGGTCCTATGGCTACACCTTC
.	TRBV6-5	TRBJ1-3	.	CATLAPSSGNTIYF	TGTGCCACCCTGGCTCCCAGCTCTGGAAACACCATATATTTT
TRBD2	TRBV11-2	TRBJ2-2	.	CASSLLAGGELFF	TGTGCCAGCAGCTTACTAGCGGGGGGGGAGCTGTTTTTT
.	TRBV21-1	TRBJ2-5	.	CASSKELETQYF	TGTGCCAGCAGCAAAGAGCTAGAGACCCAGTACTTC
.	TRBV7-2	TRBJ2-3	.	CASSPGQTSTDTQYF	TGTGCCAGCAGCCCGGGACAAACTAGCACAGATACGCAGTATTTT
TRBD1	TRBV3-1/TRBV3-2	TRBJ2-7	.	CASSPRGLTYEQYF	TGTGCCAGCAGCCCGAGGGGGCTCACCTACGAGCAGTACTTC
.	TRBV5-6	TRBJ1-5	.	CASSFQGDNQPQHF	TGTGCCAGCAGCTTCCAGGGTGACAATCAGCCCCAGCATTTT
.	TRBV6-5	TRBJ1-6	.	CASTRGADNNSPLHF	TGTGCCAGCACCCGAGGGGCAGATAATAATTCACCCCTCCACTTT
TRBD1	TRBV5-8	TRBJ1-1	.	CASSTGDLGEAFF	TGTGCCAGCAGCACAGGGGATTTGGGTGAAGCTTTCTTT
.	TRBV5-1	TRBJ2-1	.	CASSAGYNEQFF	TGCGCCAGCTCGGCTGGGTACAATGAGCAGTTCTTC
.	TRBV6-5	TRBJ2-5	.	CASSYPDLRQGTQYF	TGTGCCAGCAGTTACCCCGACCTCCGGCAAGGAACCCAGTACTTC